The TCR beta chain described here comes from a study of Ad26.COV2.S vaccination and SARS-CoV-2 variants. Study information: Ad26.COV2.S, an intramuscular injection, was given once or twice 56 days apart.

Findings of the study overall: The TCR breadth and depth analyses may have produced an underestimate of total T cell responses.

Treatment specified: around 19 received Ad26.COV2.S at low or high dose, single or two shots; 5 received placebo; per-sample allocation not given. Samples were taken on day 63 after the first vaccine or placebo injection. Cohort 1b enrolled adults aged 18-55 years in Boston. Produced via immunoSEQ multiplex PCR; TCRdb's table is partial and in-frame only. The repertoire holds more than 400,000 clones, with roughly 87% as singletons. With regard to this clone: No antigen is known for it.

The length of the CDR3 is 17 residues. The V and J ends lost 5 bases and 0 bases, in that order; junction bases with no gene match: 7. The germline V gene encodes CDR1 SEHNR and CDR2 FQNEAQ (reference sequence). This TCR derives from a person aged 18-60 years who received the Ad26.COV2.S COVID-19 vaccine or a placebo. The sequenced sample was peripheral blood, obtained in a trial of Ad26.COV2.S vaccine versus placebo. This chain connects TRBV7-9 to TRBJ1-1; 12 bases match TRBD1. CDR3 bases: TGTGCCAGCAGCCCCGGGACAGGGGGCCCCATGAACACTGAAGCTTTCTTT. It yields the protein CASSPGTGGPMNTEAFF. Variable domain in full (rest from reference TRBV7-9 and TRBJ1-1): DTGVSQNPRHKITKRGQNVTFRCDPISEHNRLYWYRQTLGQGPEFLTYFQNEAQLEKSRLLSDRFSAERPKGSFSTLEIQRTEQGDSAMYLCASSPGTGGPMNTEAFFGQGTRLTVV.